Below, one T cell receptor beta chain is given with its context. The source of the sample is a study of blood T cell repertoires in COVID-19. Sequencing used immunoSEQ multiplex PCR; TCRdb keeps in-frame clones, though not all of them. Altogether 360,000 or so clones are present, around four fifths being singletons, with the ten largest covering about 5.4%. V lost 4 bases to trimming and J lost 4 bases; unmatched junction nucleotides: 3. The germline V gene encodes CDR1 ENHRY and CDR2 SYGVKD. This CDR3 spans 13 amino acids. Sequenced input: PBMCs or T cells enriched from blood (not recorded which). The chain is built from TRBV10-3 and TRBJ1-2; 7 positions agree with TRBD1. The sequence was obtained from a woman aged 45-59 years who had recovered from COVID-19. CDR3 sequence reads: CAISGGTVYGYTF. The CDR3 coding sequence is TGTGCCATCAGTGGAGGGACAGTCTATGGCTACACCTTC.